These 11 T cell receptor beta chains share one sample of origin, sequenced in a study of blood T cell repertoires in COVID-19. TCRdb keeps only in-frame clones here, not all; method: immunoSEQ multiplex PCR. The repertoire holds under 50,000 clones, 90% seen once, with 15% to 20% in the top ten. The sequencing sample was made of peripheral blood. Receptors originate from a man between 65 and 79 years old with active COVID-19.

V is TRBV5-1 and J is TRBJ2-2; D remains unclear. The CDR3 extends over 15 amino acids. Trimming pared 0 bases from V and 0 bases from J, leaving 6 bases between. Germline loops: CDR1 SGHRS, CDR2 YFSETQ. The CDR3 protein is CASSLDIANTGELFF. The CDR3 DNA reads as TGCGCCAGCAGCTTGGACATCGCGAACACCGGGGAGCTGTTTTTT.

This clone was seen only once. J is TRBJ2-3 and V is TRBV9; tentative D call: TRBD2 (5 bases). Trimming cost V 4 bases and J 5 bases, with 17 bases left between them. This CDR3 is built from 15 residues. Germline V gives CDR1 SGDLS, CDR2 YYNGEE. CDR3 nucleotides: TGTGCCAGCAGCTCTCGGACGGACTCACGAGATACGCAGTATTTT. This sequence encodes CASSSRTDSRDTQYF.

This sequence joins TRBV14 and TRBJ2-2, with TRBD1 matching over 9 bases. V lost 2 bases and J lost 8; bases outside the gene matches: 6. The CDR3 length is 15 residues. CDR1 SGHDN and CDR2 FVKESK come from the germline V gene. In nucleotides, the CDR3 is TGTGCCAGCAGCCAATGGACAGGGGTGTATGGGGAGCTGTTTTTT. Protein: CASSQWTGVYGELFF.

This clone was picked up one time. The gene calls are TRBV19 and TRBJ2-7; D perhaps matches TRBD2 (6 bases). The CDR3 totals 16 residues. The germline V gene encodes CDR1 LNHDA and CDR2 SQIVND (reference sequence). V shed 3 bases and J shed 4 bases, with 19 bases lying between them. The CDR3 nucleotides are TGTGCCAGTAGTATCCAATCGACTAGACCCATTTACGAGCAGTACTTC. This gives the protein CASSIQSTRPIYEQYF.

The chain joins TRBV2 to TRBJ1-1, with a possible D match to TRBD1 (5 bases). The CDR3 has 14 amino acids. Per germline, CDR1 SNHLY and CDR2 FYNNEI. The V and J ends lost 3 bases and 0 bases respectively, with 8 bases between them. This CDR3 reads CASSEDNLNTEAFF. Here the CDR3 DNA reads TGTGCCAGCAGTGAGGACAATTTGAACACTGAAGCTTTCTTT.

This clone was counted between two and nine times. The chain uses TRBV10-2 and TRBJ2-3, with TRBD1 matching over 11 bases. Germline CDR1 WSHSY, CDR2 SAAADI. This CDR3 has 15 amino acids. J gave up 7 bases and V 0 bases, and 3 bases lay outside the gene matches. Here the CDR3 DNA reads TGCGCCAGCAGTGAGTCGTGGACAGGGGGCTATACGCAGTATTTT. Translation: CASSESWTGGYTQYF.

In nucleotides, the CDR3 is TGCGCCAGCAGCCGGGACAGGGGGCTTGAGCAGTTCTTC. Its translation is CASSRDRGLEQFF. The chain couples TRBV5-1 to TRBJ2-1; 12 positions agree with TRBD1. CDR3 size: 13 residues. V shed 4 bases and J 9 bases; nucleotides not matched to a gene: 2. Per germline, CDR1 SGHRS and CDR2 YFSETQ.

This CDR3 is CSAFIHTEAFF. CDR3 in DNA: TGCAGTGCTTTTATCCACACTGAAGCTTTCTTT. V gene TRBV20-1 combines with J gene TRBJ1-1; D unclear. Trimming shortened V by 5 bases and J by 3 bases, and 7 bases separated the two germline ends. Germline V gives CDR1 DFQATT, CDR2 SNEGSKA (reference sequence). The CDR3 has 11 residues.

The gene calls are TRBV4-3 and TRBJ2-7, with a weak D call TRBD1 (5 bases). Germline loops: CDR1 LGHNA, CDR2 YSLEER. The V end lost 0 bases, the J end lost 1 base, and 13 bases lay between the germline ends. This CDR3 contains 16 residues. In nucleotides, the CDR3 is TGCGCCAGCAGCCAAGATTGGGCAGGGTCATCCTACGAGCAGTACTTC. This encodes CASSQDWAGSSYEQYF.

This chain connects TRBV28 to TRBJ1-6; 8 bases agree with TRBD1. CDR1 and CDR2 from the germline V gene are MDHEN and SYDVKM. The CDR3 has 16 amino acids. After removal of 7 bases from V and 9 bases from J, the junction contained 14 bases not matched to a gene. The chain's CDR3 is CASILNLRGRGSPLHF. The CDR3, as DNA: TGTGCCAGCATTCTCAACCTCAGGGGGCGCGGTTCACCCCTCCACTTT.

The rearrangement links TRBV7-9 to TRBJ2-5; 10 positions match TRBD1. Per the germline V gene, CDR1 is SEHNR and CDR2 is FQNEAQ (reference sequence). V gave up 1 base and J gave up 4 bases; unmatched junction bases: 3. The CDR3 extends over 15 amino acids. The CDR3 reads CASSLGTGGRETQYF. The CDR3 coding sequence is TGTGCCAGCAGCTTAGGGACAGGGGGGCGAGAGACCCAGTACTTC.